This TCR beta chain was observed in a study of cytomegalovirus exposure and HLA in healthy donors. This PCR relied on a set of 60 Vbeta primers and 13 Jbeta primers. Sequencing used immunoSEQ multiplex PCR; TCRdb keeps in-frame clones, though not all of them. The sample has 95,000 to 150,000 clones, approximately 84% seen once. The CDR3 is 15 amino acids. Germline values: CDR1 SGHNT, CDR2 YYREEE (reference sequence). The V end was cut by 5 bases, the J end by 5 bases, with 17 bases between. This clone showed up just a few times. The antigen remains undetermined. Study-level results: The authors enumerated 150 to 200 TCR beta chains as linked to cytomegalovirus. Certain indistinguishable V segments, among them TRBV6-2 and TRBV6-3, were excluded. Roughly even sequencing depth across donors was the assumption behind the presence/absence analyses.

This TCR was recovered from a man aged 50-60 years in good health and CMV-seronegative. Sequenced: PBMCs. This chain connects TRBV5-4 to TRBJ1-5; D is perhaps TRBD1 (6 bases). This CDR3 is CASSQGGTPDQPQHF. The CDR3 nucleotides are TGTGCCAGCAGTCAGGGAGGGACACCCGATCAGCCCCAGCATTTT.